The clone carrying this TCR beta chain has only a few counts. Antigen specificity is unknown. The data derive from a study of T cell repertoires in cytomegalovirus infection. Findings of the study overall: Summed frequency of public TCR beta families distinguished CMV carriers with the relevant HLA.

The germline CDR1 and CDR2 sequences are SEHNR and FQNEAQ (reference sequence). V lost 9 bases to trimming and J lost 5 bases, with 19 bases between them. The CDR3 length is 14 residues. Each CDR3 protein is one row after TCRdb ran MiXCR on the reads. The sample holds about 110,000 distinct CDR3 sequences, about 30% seen once. The source material was CD8+ T cells from cultured PBMCs, sampled from culture after CMV antigen stimulation. This clonotype was sampled from a human donor in good health (CMV status not recorded). Some clones in this sample may be carry-over from other donors' samples. The rearrangement links TRBV7-9 to TRBJ1-1; tentatively, D is TRBD1 (6 bases). Here the CDR3 DNA reads TGTGCCAGTACCCTGGGGGGGGGCGAGACTGAAGCTTTCTTT. Translating gives CASTLGGGETEAFF.